A single sample gave rise to the 5 T cell receptor beta chains below, sequenced in a study of EBV T-cell therapy then PD-1 blockade in nasopharyngeal carcinoma. Which antigens these TCRs recognize remains unknown. Sample time point: 266 days after commencement of treatment, after nivolumab therapy. The treatment denotes: AdE1-LMPpoly-expanded autologous EBV-specific T-cell therapy followed by anti-PD-1 nivolumab. Using immunoSEQ multiplex PCR, the repertoire was profiled, and TCRdb retains in-frame clones only, with some absent. The sample carries about 20,000 clones, about 88% recorded once. The sample in question was CD8+ T cells from blood, obtained around day 250 from a patient whose treatment included autologous EBV-specific T cells and nivolumab. The receptors come from a man aged 35-49 years with nasopharyngeal carcinoma.

The J gene is TRBJ2-2, the V gene TRBV5-6; weak D call: TRBD1 (5 bases). With 0 bases removed from V and 2 bases from J, the gap between germline ends came to 11 bases. The length of the CDR3 is 16 residues. The germline V gene has CDR1 SGHDT and CDR2 YYEEEE. In DNA form, the CDR3 reads TGTGCCAGCAGCTTGGTTATGACAGAAAACACCGGGGAGCTGTTTTTT. As protein: CASSLVMTENTGELFF.

The chain uses TRBV7-6 and TRBJ2-6, with D unclear. Trimming pared 2 bases from V and 0 bases from J, leaving 5 bases between. The CDR3 length is 15 residues. CDR1 SGHVS and CDR2 FNYEAQ come from the germline V gene. This chain's CDR3 is CASSLTDSGANVLTF. CDR3 nucleotides: TGTGCCAGCAGCTTAACAGACTCTGGGGCCAACGTCCTGACTTTC.

There are a few counts of this clone. The chain has TRBV7-9 and TRBJ1-2; D possibly corresponds to TRBD1 (5 bases). The CDR3 is 13 amino acids. Trimming pared 5 bases from V and 4 bases from J, leaving 11 bases between. The germline CDR1 and CDR2 sequences are SEHNR and FQNEAQ (reference sequence). The CDR3 sequence is CASSLPGPYGYTF. For the CDR3, the DNA is TGTGCCAGCAGCCTCCCAGGGCCCTATGGCTACACCTTC.

This sequence joins TRBV12-3 or TRBV12-4 and TRBJ1-2; D may be TRBD1 (5 bases). The CDR3 covers 13 residues. V lost 7 bases, J lost 8 bases, and 17 bases lay in between. In DNA form, the CDR3 reads TGTGCCAGCACCTTGTCAGGGTTTGGAGGCTACACCTTC. This encodes CASTLSGFGGYTF.

The chain joins TRBV12-3 or TRBV12-4 to TRBJ2-2; 9 positions match TRBD2. Trimming removed 5 bases from V and 7 bases from J; junction bases left unmatched: 2. The CDR3 length is 13 residues. In DNA form, the CDR3 reads TGTGCCAGCAGTAGCGGGGGGATCGGGGAGCTGTTTTTT. This gives the protein CASSSGGIGELFF.